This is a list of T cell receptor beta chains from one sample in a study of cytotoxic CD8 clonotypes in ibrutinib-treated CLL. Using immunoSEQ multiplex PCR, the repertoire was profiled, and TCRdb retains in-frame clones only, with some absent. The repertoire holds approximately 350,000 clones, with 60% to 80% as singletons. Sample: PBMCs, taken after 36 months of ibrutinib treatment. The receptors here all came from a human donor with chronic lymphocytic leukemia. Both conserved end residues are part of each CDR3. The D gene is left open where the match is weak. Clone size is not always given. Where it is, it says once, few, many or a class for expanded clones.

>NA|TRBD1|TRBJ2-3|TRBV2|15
TGTGCCAGCAGCGCGGGACAGGGGTGGACAGATACGCAGTATTTT
CASSAGQGWTDTQYF
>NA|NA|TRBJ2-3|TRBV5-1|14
TGCGCCAGCAGCTTGGTTCTGGGCACAGATACGCAGTATTTT
CASSLVLGTDTQYF
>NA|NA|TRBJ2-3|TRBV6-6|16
TGTGCCAGCAGTTACTCGACGGGGGGCTTTACAGATACGCAGTATTTT
CASSYSTGGFTDTQYF
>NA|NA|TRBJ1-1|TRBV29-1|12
TGCAGCGTCAGGCAGGGCCCTTTTGAAGCTTTCTTT
CSVRQGPFEAFF
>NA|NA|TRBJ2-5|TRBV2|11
TGTGCCACTGGGCTTGGGGAGACCCAGTACTTC
CATGLGETQYF
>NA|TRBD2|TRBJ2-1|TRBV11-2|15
TGTGCCAGCAGCTTGATGGTCGGGGGGGTCAATGAGCAGTTCTTC
CASSLMVGGVNEQFF
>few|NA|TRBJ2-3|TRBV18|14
TGTGCCAGCTCGGCGGGACACCACACAGATACGCAGTATTTT
CASSAGHHTDTQYF
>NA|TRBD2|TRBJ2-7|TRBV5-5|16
TGTGCCAGCAGCGTAACTTGGACTAGCGGGAGTTCCGAGCAGTACTTC
CASSVTWTSGSSEQYF
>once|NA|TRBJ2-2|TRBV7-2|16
TGTGCCAGCAGCTTAGTTGATCCGTTGAACACCGGGGAGCTGTTTTTT
CASSLVDPLNTGELFF
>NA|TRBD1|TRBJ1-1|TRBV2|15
TGTGCCAGCTTATATAGGACAGGGAGGAACACTGAAGCTTTCTTT
CASLYRTGRNTEAFF
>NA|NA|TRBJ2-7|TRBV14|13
TGTGCCAGCAGACGGACAGAATCCTACGAGCAGTACTTC
CASRRTESYEQYF
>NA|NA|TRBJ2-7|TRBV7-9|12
TGTGCCAGCAGCGTGGACAGTTACGAGCAGTACTTC
CASSVDSYEQYF
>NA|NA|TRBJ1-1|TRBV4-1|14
TGCGCCAGCAGCCGTTCGCTGGGAAACACTGAAGCTTTCTTT
CASSRSLGNTEAFF
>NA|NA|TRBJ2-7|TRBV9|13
TGTGCCAGCAGCGCAGGGGCACCCTACGAGCAGTACTTC
CASSAGAPYEQYF
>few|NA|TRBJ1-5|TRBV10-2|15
TGCGCCAGCAGCCTAGACAGGAATAGCAATCAGCCCCAGCATTTT
CASSLDRNSNQPQHF
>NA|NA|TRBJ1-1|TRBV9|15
TGTGCCAGCAGCGACCGGGCCCGGAGTAGCACTGAAGCTTTCTTT
CASSDRARSSTEAFF
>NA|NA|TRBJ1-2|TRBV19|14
TGTGCCAGTAGCCAGCAAGGGGCGGACTATGGCTACACCTTC
CASSQQGADYGYTF
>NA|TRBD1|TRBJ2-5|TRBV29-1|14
TGCAGCGTTGATCCTGGGACAGGTGGAGAGACCCAGTACTTC
CSVDPGTGGETQYF
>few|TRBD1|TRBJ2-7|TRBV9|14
TGTGCCAGCAGCGTAGGGACAGGACAATACGAGCAGTACTTC
CASSVGTGQYEQYF
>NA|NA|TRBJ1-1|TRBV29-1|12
TGCAGCGCCCGGTGGGGGACACCTGAAGCTTTCTTT
CSARWGTPEAFF
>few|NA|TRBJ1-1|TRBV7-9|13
TGTGCCAGCAGCTCTCCCGGGATGAGGGAAGCTTTCTTT
CASSSPGMREAFF
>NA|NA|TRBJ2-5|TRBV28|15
TGTGCCAGCAGTTTATATCGGGGGTGGAGAGAGACCCAGTACTTC
CASSLYRGWRETQYF
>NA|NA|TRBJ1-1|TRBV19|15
TGTGCCAGTAGGGATCGTCAGGGGACTAACACTGAAGCTTTCTTT
CASRDRQGTNTEAFF
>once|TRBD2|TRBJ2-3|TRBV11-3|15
TGTGCCAGCAGCTTAGGCCTAGCGGGGGACGATACGCAGTATTTT
CASSLGLAGDDTQYF
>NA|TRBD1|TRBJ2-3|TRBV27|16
TGTGCCAGCAGTACTCGCTGGGACAGCACCACAGATACGCAGTATTTT
CASSTRWDSTTDTQYF
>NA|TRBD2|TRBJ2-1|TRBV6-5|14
TGTGCCAGCAGTAAGTCGGGGGGTAACAATGAGCAGTTCTTC
CASSKSGGNNEQFF
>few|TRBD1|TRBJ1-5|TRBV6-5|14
TGTGCCAGCAGTAACAGGGGTAGCAATCAGCCCCAGCATTTT
CASSNRGSNQPQHF
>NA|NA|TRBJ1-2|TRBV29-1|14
TGCAGCGTTGTGGAACTGGCAGTCCCCTATGGCTACACCTTC
CSVVELAVPYGYTF
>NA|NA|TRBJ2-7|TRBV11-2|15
TGTGCCAGCAGCTTAGAGGGAGCCCTACCTAGCGAGCAGTACTTC
CASSLEGALPSEQYF
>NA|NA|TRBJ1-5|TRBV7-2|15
TGTGCCAGCAGCTTATCGGGACATGTTAATCAGCCCCAGCATTTT
CASSLSGHVNQPQHF
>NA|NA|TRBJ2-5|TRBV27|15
TGTGCCAGCAGCACTCGCGGCCTCACCCGGGAGACCCAGTACTTC
CASSTRGLTRETQYF
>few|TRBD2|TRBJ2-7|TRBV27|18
TGTGCCAGCAGTTTTCGGGGGGCCACTAGCGGGGTCTCCTACGAGCAGTACTTC
CASSFRGATSGVSYEQYF
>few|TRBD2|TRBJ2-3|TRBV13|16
TGTGCCAGCAGCTACAGGACTAGCGGGACAGGGAATACGCAGTATTTT
CASSYRTSGTGNTQYF
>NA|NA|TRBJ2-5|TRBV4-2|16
TGTGCCAGCAGCCAAGATCCAGGCGGAATCCAAGAGACCCAGTACTTC
CASSQDPGGIQETQYF
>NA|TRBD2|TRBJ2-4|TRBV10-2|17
TGCGCCAGCAGTGGGACTAGCGGGGCCTCAACCAAAAACATTCAGTACTTC
CASSGTSGASTKNIQYF
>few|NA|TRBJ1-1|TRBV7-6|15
TGTGCCAGCAGCTTGCTACAGGGAGGGGACACTGAAGCTTTCTTT
CASSLLQGGDTEAFF
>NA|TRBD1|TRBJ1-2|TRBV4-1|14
TGCGCCAGCAGCCAGACCCCGACAGGGTATGGCTACACCTTC
CASSQTPTGYGYTF
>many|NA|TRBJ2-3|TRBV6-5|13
TGTGCCAGCAGGGATACAGGGACCGATACGCAGTATTTT
CASRDTGTDTQYF
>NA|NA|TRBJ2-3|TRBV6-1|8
TGTGCCAGCAGTGACGGGGGCTTC
CASSDGGF
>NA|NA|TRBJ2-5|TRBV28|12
TGTGCCAGCAGTTGGGGGCAAGAGACCCAGTACTTC
CASSWGQETQYF
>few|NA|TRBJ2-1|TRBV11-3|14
TGTGCCAGCAGCCCGGACTGGGACTACAATGAGCAGTTCTTC
CASSPDWDYNEQFF
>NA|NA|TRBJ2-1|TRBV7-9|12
TGTGCCAGCAGCTTAGCAGCTAATGAGCAGTTCTTC
CASSLAANEQFF
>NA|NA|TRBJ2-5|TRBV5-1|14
TGCGCCAGCAGCTTCGGAGGGCGAGGGGAGACCCAGTACTTC
CASSFGGRGETQYF
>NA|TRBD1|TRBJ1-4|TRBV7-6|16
TGTGCCAGCAGCTTATGGGTGAAGACAGGGGGTGAAAAACTGTTTTTT
CASSLWVKTGGEKLFF
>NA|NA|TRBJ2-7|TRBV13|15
TGTGCCAGCAGCTTTTTAGGTGGATTGAGGTACGAGCAGTACTTC
CASSFLGGLRYEQYF
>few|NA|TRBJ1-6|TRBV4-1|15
TGCGCCAGCAGCCAGATACCGGAGACCCATTCACCCCTCCACTTT
CASSQIPETHSPLHF
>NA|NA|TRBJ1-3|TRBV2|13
TGTGCCAGCACTCCGGCGCCTGGAAACACCATATATTTT
CASTPAPGNTIYF
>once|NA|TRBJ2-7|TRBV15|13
TGTGCCACCAGCAGAGATCCTTCCTACGAGCAGTACTTC
CATSRDPSYEQYF
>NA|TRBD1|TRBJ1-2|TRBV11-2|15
TGTGCCAGCAGCCCAGCCCCGGGACAGAGGAGGGGCTACACCTTC
CASSPAPGQRRGYTF
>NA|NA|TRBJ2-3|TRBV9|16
TGTGCCAGCAGCGCCCTACAGGGCGGTGCACAAGATACGCAGTATTTT
CASSALQGGAQDTQYF
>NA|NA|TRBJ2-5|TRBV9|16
TGTGCCAGCAGCGTAGCGAAAGGATCCTACCAAGAGACCCAGTACTTC
CASSVAKGSYQETQYF
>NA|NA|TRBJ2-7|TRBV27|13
TGTGCCAGCAGTTCCCCTCTGGGCTACGAGCAGTACTTC
CASSSPLGYEQYF
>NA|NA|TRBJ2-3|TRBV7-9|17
TGTGCCAGCAGCTTGGGGGATTGGCGGGGATTAACAGATACGCAGTATTTT
CASSLGDWRGLTDTQYF
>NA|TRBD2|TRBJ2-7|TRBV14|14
TGTGCCAGCAGCACCAGCGGGGGTACCTACGAGCAGTACTTC
CASSTSGGTYEQYF
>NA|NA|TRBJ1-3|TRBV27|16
TGTGCCAGCAGCATGCCCTCTCAAAGGGCTGGAAACACCATATATTTT
CASSMPSQRAGNTIYF
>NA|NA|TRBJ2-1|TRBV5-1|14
TGCGCCAGCAGCTTGGGGGACCAGGAGAATGAGCAGTTCTTC
CASSLGDQENEQFF
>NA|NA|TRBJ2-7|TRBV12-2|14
TGTGCAAGTCGTTTACAGGGGGTAGGGTACGAGCAGTACTTC
CASRLQGVGYEQYF
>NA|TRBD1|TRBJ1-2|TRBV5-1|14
TGCGCCAGCAGCTACGAGACAGGGTTACATGGCTACACCTTC
CASSYETGLHGYTF
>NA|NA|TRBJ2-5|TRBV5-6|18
TGTGCCAGCAGCTTGGGTTCCAGGTGGCCACTACCGAGAGAGACCCAGTACTTC
CASSLGSRWPLPRETQYF